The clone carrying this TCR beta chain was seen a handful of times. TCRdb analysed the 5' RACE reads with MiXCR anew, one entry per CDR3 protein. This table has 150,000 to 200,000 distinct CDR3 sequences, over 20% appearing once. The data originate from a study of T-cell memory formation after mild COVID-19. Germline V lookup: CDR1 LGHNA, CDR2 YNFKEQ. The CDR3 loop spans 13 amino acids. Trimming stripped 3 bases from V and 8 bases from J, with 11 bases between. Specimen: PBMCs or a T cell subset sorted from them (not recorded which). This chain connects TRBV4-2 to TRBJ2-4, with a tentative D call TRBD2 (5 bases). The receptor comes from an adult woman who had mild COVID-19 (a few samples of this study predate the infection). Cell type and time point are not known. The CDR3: CASSHGIPDIQYF. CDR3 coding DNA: TGTGCCAGCAGCCACGGGATTCCGGACATTCAGTACTTC.